The 30 T cell receptor beta chains given below trace back to one sample, sequenced in a study of blood T cell repertoires in COVID-19. Measured with immunoSEQ multiplex PCR; TCRdb has only the in-frame clones, and not every one. Of hundreds of thousands of clones listed, 70% to 90% are singletons. The sequencing sample was made of peripheral blood. The receptor source for this set is a woman aged 25-40 years with active or convalescent COVID-19.

The V call is TRBV6-1, the J call TRBJ1-2; TRBD1 aligns across 7 bases. Germline V gene lookup returns CDR1 MNHNS and CDR2 SASEGT. This CDR3 spans 14 amino acids. The V and J ends lost 2 bases and 4 bases, in that order; junction bases with no gene match: 4. CDR3 coding DNA: TGTGCCAGCAGTGAACGGACAGGATTCTATGGCTACACCTTC. Translation gives CASSERTGFYGYTF.

The chain joins TRBV2 to TRBJ2-6; D may be TRBD1 (6 bases). CDR1 is SNHLY and CDR2 is FYNNEI in the germline V gene. Trimming left V 2 bases short and J 0 bases short, with 11 bases between. The CDR3 length is 17 residues. The CDR3 spells CASSENREGSGANVLTF. CDR3 DNA sequence: TGTGCCAGCAGTGAAAACAGGGAAGGCTCTGGGGCCAACGTCCTGACTTTC.

The chain employs TRBV9 and TRBJ2-7; perhaps TRBD2 as D (6 bases). Between the trimmed V and J ends, which lost 0 bases and 7 bases, there was a span of 17 bases. The CDR3 length is 15 residues. Per the germline V gene, CDR1 is SGDLS and CDR2 is YYNGEE. The DNA for the CDR3 is TGTGCCAGCAGCGTAGAGGCTAGCGCCCCTTCGGAGCAGTACTTC. Protein: CASSVEASAPSEQYF. The variable domain in full, completed from reference TRBV9 and TRBJ2-7, reads DSGVTQTPKHLITATGQRVTLRCSPRSGDLSVYWYQQSLDQGLQFLIQYYNGEERAKGNILERFSAQQFPDLHSELNLSSLELGDSALYFCASSVEASAPSEQYFGPGTRLTVT.

This clone has only one observation. The V and J genes are TRBV7-9 and TRBJ1-1; D gene uncertain. Per the germline V gene, CDR1 is SEHNR and CDR2 is FQNEAQ (reference sequence). This CDR3 contains 12 residues. V lost 6 bases and J lost 3, with 8 bases in between. The DNA for the CDR3 is TGTGCCAGCAGTCCCGACTACACTGAAGCTTTCTTT. The encoded protein is CASSPDYTEAFF.

The V gene is TRBV2, the J gene TRBJ1-1, with D unclear. The CDR3 contains 14 residues. Trimming took 2 bases from V and 1 from J, leaving 8 bases between them. Germline V gene sequence: CDR1 SNHLY, CDR2 FYNNEI. The CDR3 DNA is TGTGCCAGCAGTGAATGGGCAGAGAACACTGAAGCTTTCTTT. This sequence encodes CASSEWAENTEAFF.

The gene calls are TRBV29-1 and TRBJ1-1; tentative D call: TRBD1 (6 bases). The V end was cut by 5 bases, the J end by 1 base, with 14 bases between. From germline, CDR1 is SQVTM and CDR2 ANQGSEA. The CDR3 length is 14 residues. The CDR3 spells CSVPRAGANTEAFF. The CDR3, as DNA: TGCAGCGTTCCACGGGCGGGGGCGAACACTGAAGCTTTCTTT.

The rearrangement joins TRBV5-1 to TRBJ1-2; D is unresolved. Germline V gene lookup returns CDR1 SGHRS and CDR2 YFSETQ. CDR3 length equals 13 residues. The V gene lost 7 bases and the J gene lost 4 bases, with 14 bases spanning the gap. For the CDR3, the DNA is TGCGCCAGCCGCCAGCGAGAGGGCTATGGCTACACCTTC. This translates into CASRQREGYGYTF. The full variable domain, rest sourced from reference TRBV5-1 and TRBJ1-2, is KAGVTQTPRYLIKTRGQQVTLSCSPISGHRSVSWYQQTPGQGLQFLFEYFSETQRNKGNFPGRFSGRQFSNSRSEMNVSTLELGDSALYLCASRQREGYGYTFGSGTRLTVV.

The V gene is TRBV6-5, the J gene TRBJ1-1; perhaps TRBD1 as D (5 bases). V was clipped by 2 bases and J by 3 bases, with 10 bases between them. The CDR3 loop spans 14 amino acids. Germline V gene data show CDR1 as MNHEY and CDR2 as SVGAGI. The CDR3 protein is CASSYLRGYTEAFF. As DNA, the CDR3 is TGTGCCAGCAGTTACCTCCGGGGGTACACTGAAGCTTTCTTT.

The chain combines TRBV4-2 with TRBJ2-7, with TRBD2 as a possible D gene (6 bases). Trimming took 3 bases from V and 4 from J, leaving 7 bases between them. This CDR3 spans 12 amino acids. CDR1 and CDR2 (germline): LGHNA, YNFKEQ. This CDR3 is CASSQGGYEQYF. CDR3 coding DNA: TGTGCCAGCAGCCAGGGAGGTTACGAGCAGTACTTC.

The chain links TRBV27 to TRBJ1-1; D remains ambiguous. Germline assignment: CDR1 MNHEY and CDR2 SMNVEV (reference sequence). Trimming pared 3 bases from V and 0 bases from J, leaving 8 bases between. There are 14 residues in the CDR3. CDR3 in DNA: TGTGCCAGCAGTTTGCGGGCCGTGAACACTGAAGCTTTCTTT. Encoded protein: CASSLRAVNTEAFF.

V is TRBV11-1 and J is TRBJ1-6; 7 bases match TRBD1. Unmatched junction bases numbered 6, after V lost 5 bases and J lost 5 bases. The CDR3 runs 15 residues. The germline V gene encodes CDR1 SGHAT and CDR2 FQDESV (reference sequence). The CDR3 region is CASSLGTANNSPLHF. The CDR3 DNA reads TGTGCCAGCAGCCTCGGGACAGCTAATAATTCACCCCTCCACTTT.

J is TRBJ2-7 and V is TRBV7-9; TRBD2 aligns across 9 bases. The CDR3 length is 14 residues. V lost 8 bases, J lost 5 bases, and 10 bases stayed unmatched. Germline lookup yields CDR1 SEHNR and CDR2 FQNEAQ (reference sequence). Here the CDR3 DNA reads TGTGCCAGCTCGCGGGAGGGGCGCGGGCACGAGCAGTACTTC. Protein product: CASSREGRGHEQYF.

This clone was counted once. J is TRBJ1-2 and V is TRBV10-3; a possible D gene is TRBD1 (6 bases). CDR3 length equals 14 residues. Trimming took 8 bases from V and 3 from J, leaving 16 bases between them. Germline V CDR1 and CDR2: ENHRY, SYGVKD. This chain's CDR3 is CAIGGAGADYGYTF. The CDR3, as DNA: TGTGCCATCGGGGGCGCAGGAGCGGACTATGGCTACACCTTC.

V and J are TRBV19 and TRBJ2-1, with 11 bases fitting TRBD2. The CDR3 loop spans 17 amino acids. The trim removed 4 bases at V and 4 bases at J, leaving 9 bases unmatched. Germline-derived CDR1 and CDR2 are LNHDA and SQIVND (reference sequence). The CDR3 sequence is CASSTLLAGGPYNEQFF. The CDR3 DNA is TGTGCCAGTAGTACCCTTCTAGCGGGGGGCCCGTACAATGAGCAGTTCTTC.

There are a few counts of this clone. This chain joins TRBV3-1 (or the pseudogene TRBV3-2) and TRBJ1-5; TRBD1 agrees at 8 bases. CDR1 LGHDT and CDR2 YNNKEL come from the germline V gene (reference sequence). Unmatched junction bases numbered 6, after V lost 1 base and J lost 7 bases. This CDR3 region has 15 residues. In DNA, the CDR3 is TGTGCCAGCAGCCAAGGTTCAGGGGGCAGGCAGCCCCAGCATTTT. Translating gives CASSQGSGGRQPQHF.

V is TRBV27 and J is TRBJ2-1; weak D call: TRBD1 (5 bases). The CDR3 has 17 amino acids. The germline V gene has CDR1 MNHEY and CDR2 SMNVEV (reference sequence). V was shortened by 5 bases and J by 5 bases, with 22 bases between the two germline ends. The CDR3 loop is CASSPSFDSPRNNEQFF. CDR3 bases: TGTGCCAGCAGTCCCAGCTTCGACAGTCCACGTAACAATGAGCAGTTCTTC.

The chain couples TRBV18 to TRBJ1-5, with D perhaps matching TRBD1 (6 bases). The V gene lost 2 bases and the J gene lost 5 bases, with 10 bases spanning the gap. This CDR3 has 14 amino acids. CDR1 is KGHSH and CDR2 is LQKENI in the germline V gene. In DNA form, the CDR3 reads TGTGCCAGCTCACCATCCGCAGGGGATCAGCCCCAGCATTTT. This codes for CASSPSAGDQPQHF.

The J gene is TRBJ2-1, the V gene TRBV3-1 (or the pseudogene TRBV3-2); TRBD2 is a possible D gene (6 bases). The CDR3 sequence is 15 residues long. Germline V CDR1 and CDR2: LGHDT, YNNKEL (reference sequence). Trimming removed 9 bases at V and 4 bases at J, with 19 bases between. CDR3 in DNA: TGTGCCAGTACCCCGTCGGGACTCTTGTACAATGAGCAGTTCTTC. This translates into CASTPSGLLYNEQFF.

The rearrangement links TRBV5-1 to TRBJ1-1; TRBD1 aligns across 8 bases. V was pared by 4 bases and J by 0 bases, with 8 bases of the junction left unmatched. The germline V gene encodes CDR1 SGHRS and CDR2 YFSETQ. The CDR3 runs 16 residues. The CDR3 spells CASSTRTGPMNTEAFF. CDR3 coding DNA: TGCGCCAGCAGCACACGGACAGGGCCTATGAACACTGAAGCTTTCTTT.

The chain is built from TRBV9 and TRBJ2-3, with D possibly matching TRBD1 (5 bases). The V end lost 0 bases, the J end lost 6 bases, and 14 bases lay between the germline ends. CDR1 is SGDLS, CDR2 YYNGEE, per germline. CDR3 length: 15 residues. The CDR3 DNA sequence: TGTGCCAGCAGCGTAGGGGGCGGACATTGGGATACGCAGTATTTT. It translates to CASSVGGGHWDTQYF.

This clone has just one count. The V call is TRBV27, the J call TRBJ1-1, with D perhaps matching TRBD1 (6 bases). The CDR3 has 13 residues. Germline V lookup: CDR1 MNHEY, CDR2 SMNVEV (reference sequence). V gave up 6 bases and J gave up 0 bases, with 8 bases separating them. The CDR3 sequence: CASRDSLNTEAFF. Written as DNA, the CDR3 is TGTGCCAGCAGGGACAGCCTGAACACTGAAGCTTTCTTT.

This clone showed up just a few times. V and J are TRBV6-5 and TRBJ1-2, with TRBD1 as a possible D gene (5 bases). Deletions cut 2 bases from V and 8 bases from J, with 21 bases between. Germline V gene lookup returns CDR1 MNHEY and CDR2 SVGAGI. The CDR3 is 16 residues long. CDR3 nucleotide sequence: TGTGCCAGCAGTTACCTCCAGGGTCTGTCGTCGGTCGGCTACACCTTC. Translating it yields CASSYLQGLSSVGYTF.

V gene TRBV27 combines with J gene TRBJ2-7; no clear D. V was cut by 4 bases and J by 7 bases, with 5 bases left in between. Germline V gene data show CDR1 as MNHEY and CDR2 as SMNVEV (reference sequence). There are 10 residues in the CDR3. DNA for the CDR3: TGTGCCAGCAGTTGGCAGGAGCAGTACTTC. The encoded protein is CASSWQEQYF.

This clone came up a few times. The chain uses TRBV5-8 and TRBJ1-2; D perhaps matches TRBD1 (6 bases). The CDR3 spans 14 residues. Germline loops: CDR1 SGHTS, CDR2 YDEGEE. Trimming stripped 0 bases from V and 1 base from J, with 7 bases between. CDR3 in amino acids: CASSLGQVNYGYTF. The CDR3, as DNA: TGTGCCAGCAGCTTGGGACAGGTTAACTATGGCTACACCTTC.

This clone was detected once. V gene TRBV4-1 combines with J gene TRBJ2-7; 8 bases are shared with TRBD2. With V trimmed by 5 bases and J by 4 bases, 10 bases remained unmatched. This CDR3 has 15 amino acids. The germline CDR1 and CDR2 sequences are MGHRA and YSYEKL. CDR3 sequence (DNA): TGCGCCAGCAGCAGCCCATCGGGGGGGGTGTACGAGCAGTACTTC. This codes for CASSSPSGGVYEQYF.

This chain connects TRBV5-6 to TRBJ2-7; 7 nucleotides match TRBD1. With V trimmed by 5 bases and J by 3 bases, 8 bases remained unmatched. The germline CDR1 and CDR2 sequences are SGHDT and YYEEEE. This CDR3 contains 14 residues. In nucleotides, the CDR3 is TGTGCCAGCAGGAAGACAGGGCAAGGCTACGAGCAGTACTTC. It encodes CASRKTGQGYEQYF. Full variable domain (remainder filled in from reference TRBV5-6 and TRBJ2-7): DAGVTQSPTHLIKTRGQQVTLRCSPKSGHDTVSWYQQALGQGPQFIFQYYEEEERQRGNFPDRFSGHQFPNYSSELNVNALLLGDSALYLCASRKTGQGYEQYFGPGTRLTVT.

V gene TRBV10-3 combines with J gene TRBJ2-2, with TRBD1 matching 9 bases. V shed 6 bases and J 4 bases; nucleotides not matched to a gene: 3. Germline CDR1 is ENHRY and CDR2 is SYGVKD. The CDR3 sequence is 14 residues long. This CDR3 reads CAIRTGGATGELFF. As DNA, the CDR3 is TGTGCCATCAGGACAGGGGGGGCCACCGGGGAGCTGTTTTTT.

This sequence joins TRBV10-2 and TRBJ1-1; unclear D gene. This CDR3 contains 12 residues. Per the germline V gene, CDR1 is WSHSY and CDR2 is SAAADI. V gave up 3 bases and J gave up 4 bases, with 6 bases separating them. The CDR3 reads CASSERGTEAFF. The CDR3 DNA reads as TGCGCCAGCAGTGAACGGGGCACTGAAGCTTTCTTT.

The chain combines TRBV5-4 with TRBJ1-2; 9 bases are a match to TRBD1. Trimming took 5 bases from V and 4 from J; bases not matched to a gene: 6. Germline CDR1 reads SGHNT; CDR2 reads YYREEE (reference sequence). The CDR3 length is 14 residues. The CDR3 sequence: CASSEDRGGYGYTF. DNA of the CDR3: TGTGCCAGCAGTGAGGACAGGGGTGGCTATGGCTACACCTTC.

V usage is TRBV5-1 and J usage is TRBJ1-2, with 9 nucleotides matching TRBD1. Unmatched junction bases numbered 12, after V lost 3 bases and J lost 9 bases. This CDR3 has 15 residues. Germline CDR1 and CDR2: SGHRS and YFSETQ. The CDR3 region is CASSSGQGIGWSYTF. The CDR3 nucleotides read TGCGCCAGCAGCTCGGGACAGGGCATTGGTTGGAGCTACACCTTC.